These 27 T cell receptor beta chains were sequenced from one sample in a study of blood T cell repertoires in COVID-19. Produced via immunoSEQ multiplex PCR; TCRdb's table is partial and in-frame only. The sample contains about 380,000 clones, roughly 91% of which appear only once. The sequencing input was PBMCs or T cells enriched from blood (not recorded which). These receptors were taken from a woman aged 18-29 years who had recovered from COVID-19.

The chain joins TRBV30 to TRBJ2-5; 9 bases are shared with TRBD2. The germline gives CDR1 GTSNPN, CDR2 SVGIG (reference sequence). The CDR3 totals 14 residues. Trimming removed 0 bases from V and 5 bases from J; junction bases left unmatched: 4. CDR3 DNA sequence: TGTGCCTGGAGTGTAAATAGCGGGGGCGAGACCCAGTACTTC. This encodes CAWSVNSGGETQYF.

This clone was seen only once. Here the CDR3 reads CASSPGRDRPFGELFF. The CDR3 DNA reads TGTGCCAGTAGTCCGGGTCGCGACCGCCCGTTCGGGGAGCTGTTTTTT. This rearrangement joins TRBV19 to TRBJ2-2; D call uncertain. V was clipped by 5 bases and J by 7 bases, with 20 bases between them. CDR1 is LNHDA and CDR2 is SQIVND in the germline V gene (reference sequence). The CDR3 totals 16 residues.

This chain's CDR3 is CASTLTGAGQPQHF. CDR3 nucleotide sequence: TGTGCCAGCACCCTGACAGGGGCTGGCCAGCCCCAGCATTTT. This chain connects TRBV28 to TRBJ1-5, with 8 positions matching TRBD1. Germline V gene sequence: CDR1 MDHEN, CDR2 SYDVKM. V was clipped by 7 bases and J by 7 bases; unmatched bases: 9. The CDR3 spans 14 residues.

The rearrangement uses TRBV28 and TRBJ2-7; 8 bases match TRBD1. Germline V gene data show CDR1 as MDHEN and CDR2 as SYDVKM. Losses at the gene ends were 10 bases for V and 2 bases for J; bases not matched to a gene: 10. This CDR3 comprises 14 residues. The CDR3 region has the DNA TGTGCCATTCCCCCCGGGACAGGAACCTACGAGCAGTACTTC. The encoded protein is CAIPPGTGTYEQYF.

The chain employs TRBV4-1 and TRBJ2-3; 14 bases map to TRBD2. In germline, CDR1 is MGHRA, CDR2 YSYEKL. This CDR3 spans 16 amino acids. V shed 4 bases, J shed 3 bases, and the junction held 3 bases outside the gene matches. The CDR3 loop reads CASSPRLAGGTDTQYF. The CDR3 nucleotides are TGCGCCAGCAGCCCCCGACTAGCGGGGGGGACAGATACGCAGTATTTT.

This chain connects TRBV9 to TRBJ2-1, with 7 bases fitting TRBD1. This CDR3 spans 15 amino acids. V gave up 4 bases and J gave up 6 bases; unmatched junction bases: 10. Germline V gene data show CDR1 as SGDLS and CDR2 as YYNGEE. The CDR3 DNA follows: TGTGCCAGCAGCCCGACAGGGTTCCGCCCCAATGAGCAGTTCTTC. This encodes CASSPTGFRPNEQFF.

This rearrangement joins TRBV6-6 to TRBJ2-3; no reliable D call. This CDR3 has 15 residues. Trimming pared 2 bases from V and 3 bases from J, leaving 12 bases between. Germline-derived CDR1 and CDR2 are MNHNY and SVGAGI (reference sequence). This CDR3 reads CASSYGPQVTDTQYF. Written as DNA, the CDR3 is TGTGCCAGCAGTTACGGGCCGCAGGTTACAGATACGCAGTATTTT.

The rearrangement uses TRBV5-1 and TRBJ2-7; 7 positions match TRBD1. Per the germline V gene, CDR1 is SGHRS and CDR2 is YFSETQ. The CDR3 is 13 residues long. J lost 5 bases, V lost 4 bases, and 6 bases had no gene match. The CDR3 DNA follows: TGCGCCAGCAGCGTAAACAGGGGCGACGAGCAGTACTTC. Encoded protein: CASSVNRGDEQYF.

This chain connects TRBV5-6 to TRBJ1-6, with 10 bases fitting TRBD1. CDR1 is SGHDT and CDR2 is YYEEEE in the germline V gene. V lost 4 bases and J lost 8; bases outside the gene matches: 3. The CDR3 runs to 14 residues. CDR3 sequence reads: CASSGTGVDSPLHF. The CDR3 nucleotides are TGTGCCAGCAGCGGGACAGGGGTAGATTCACCCCTCCACTTT.

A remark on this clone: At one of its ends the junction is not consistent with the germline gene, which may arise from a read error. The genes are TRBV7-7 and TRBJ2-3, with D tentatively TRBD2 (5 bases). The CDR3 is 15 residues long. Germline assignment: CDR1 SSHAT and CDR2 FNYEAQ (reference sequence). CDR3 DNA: TGTGCTAGCAGCCCAGGACGGGATAGCACAGATACGCAGTATTTT. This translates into CASSPGRDSTDTQYF.

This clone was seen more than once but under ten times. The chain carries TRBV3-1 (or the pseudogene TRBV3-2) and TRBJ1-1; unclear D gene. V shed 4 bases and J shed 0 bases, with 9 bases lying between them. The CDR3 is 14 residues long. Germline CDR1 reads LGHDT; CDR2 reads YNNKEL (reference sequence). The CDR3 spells CASSPVGMNTEAFF. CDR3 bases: TGTGCCAGCAGCCCCGTCGGGATGAACACTGAAGCTTTCTTT.

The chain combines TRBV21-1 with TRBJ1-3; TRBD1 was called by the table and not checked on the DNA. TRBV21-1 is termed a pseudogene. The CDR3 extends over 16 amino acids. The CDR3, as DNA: TGTGCCAGCAGCGTTCAGGGGGCTCAGTCTGGAAACACCATATATTTT. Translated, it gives CASSVQGAQSGNTIYF.

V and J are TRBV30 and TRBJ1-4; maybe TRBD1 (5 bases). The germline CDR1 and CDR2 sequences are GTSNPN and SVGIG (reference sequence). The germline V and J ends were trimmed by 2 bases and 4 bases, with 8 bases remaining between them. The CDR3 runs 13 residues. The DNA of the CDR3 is TGTGCCTGGAGTCATAGGGGTAATGAAAAACTGTTTTTT. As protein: CAWSHRGNEKLFF.

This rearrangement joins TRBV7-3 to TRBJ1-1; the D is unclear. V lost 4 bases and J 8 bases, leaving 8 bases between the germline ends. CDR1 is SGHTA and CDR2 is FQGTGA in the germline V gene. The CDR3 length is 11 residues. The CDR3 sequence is CASSSGSEAFF. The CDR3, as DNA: TGTGCCAGCAGCTCGGGGAGCGAAGCTTTCTTT.

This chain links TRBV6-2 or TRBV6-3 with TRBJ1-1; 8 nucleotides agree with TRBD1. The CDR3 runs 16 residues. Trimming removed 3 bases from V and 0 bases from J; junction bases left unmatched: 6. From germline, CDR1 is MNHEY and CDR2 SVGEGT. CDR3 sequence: CASSYEDRAMNTEAFF. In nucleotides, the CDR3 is TGTGCCAGCAGTTATGAGGACAGGGCTATGAACACTGAAGCTTTCTTT.

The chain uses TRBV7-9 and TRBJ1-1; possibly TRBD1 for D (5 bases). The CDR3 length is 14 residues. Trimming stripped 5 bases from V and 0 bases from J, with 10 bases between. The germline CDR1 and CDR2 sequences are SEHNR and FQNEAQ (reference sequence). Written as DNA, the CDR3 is TGTGCCAGCAGCCCCCGCAGGGTGAACACTGAAGCTTTCTTT. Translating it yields CASSPRRVNTEAFF.

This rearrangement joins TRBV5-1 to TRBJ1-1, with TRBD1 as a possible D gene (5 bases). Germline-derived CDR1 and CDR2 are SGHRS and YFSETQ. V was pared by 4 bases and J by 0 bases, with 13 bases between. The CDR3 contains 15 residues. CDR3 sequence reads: CASSPLTVLNTEAFF. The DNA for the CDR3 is TGCGCCAGCAGCCCCCTGACAGTATTGAACACTGAAGCTTTCTTT. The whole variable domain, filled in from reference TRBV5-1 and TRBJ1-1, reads KAGVTQTPRYLIKTRGQQVTLSCSPISGHRSVSWYQQTPGQGLQFLFEYFSETQRNKGNFPGRFSGRQFSNSRSEMNVSTLELGDSALYLCASSPLTVLNTEAFFGQGTRLTVV.

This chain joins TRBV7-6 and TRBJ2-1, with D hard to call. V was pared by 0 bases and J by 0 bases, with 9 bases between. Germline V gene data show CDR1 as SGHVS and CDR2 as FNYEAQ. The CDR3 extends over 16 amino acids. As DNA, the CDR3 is TGTGCCAGCAGCTTAGCGATTAGCTTCTCCTACAATGAGCAGTTCTTC. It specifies CASSLAISFSYNEQFF.

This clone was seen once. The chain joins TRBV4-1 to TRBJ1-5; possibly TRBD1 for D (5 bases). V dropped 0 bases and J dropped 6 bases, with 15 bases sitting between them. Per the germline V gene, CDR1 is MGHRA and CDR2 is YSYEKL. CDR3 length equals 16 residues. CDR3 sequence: CASSQETKGLVQPQHF. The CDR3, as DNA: TGCGCCAGCAGCCAAGAAACGAAGGGGTTGGTTCAGCCCCAGCATTTT.

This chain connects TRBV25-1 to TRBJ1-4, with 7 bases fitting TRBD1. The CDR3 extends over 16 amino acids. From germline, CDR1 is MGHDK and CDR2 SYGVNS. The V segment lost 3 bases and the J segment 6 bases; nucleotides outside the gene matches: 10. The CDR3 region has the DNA TGTGCCAGCAGTGACCTGACTAAGGGGGCGGATGAAAAACTGTTTTTT. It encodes CASSDLTKGADEKLFF.

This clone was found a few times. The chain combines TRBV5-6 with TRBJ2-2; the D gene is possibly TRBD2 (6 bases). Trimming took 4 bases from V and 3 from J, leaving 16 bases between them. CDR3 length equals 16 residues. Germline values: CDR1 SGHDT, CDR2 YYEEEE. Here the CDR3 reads CASSEIRDFYTGELFF. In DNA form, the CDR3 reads TGTGCCAGCAGCGAGATCCGGGACTTCTACACCGGGGAGCTGTTTTTT.

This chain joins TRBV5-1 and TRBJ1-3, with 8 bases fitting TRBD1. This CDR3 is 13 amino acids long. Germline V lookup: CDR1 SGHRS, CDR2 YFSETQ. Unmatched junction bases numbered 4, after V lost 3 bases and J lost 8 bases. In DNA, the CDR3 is TGCGCCAGCAGCTCAACAGGGGGTGACACCATATATTTT. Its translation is CASSSTGGDTIYF.

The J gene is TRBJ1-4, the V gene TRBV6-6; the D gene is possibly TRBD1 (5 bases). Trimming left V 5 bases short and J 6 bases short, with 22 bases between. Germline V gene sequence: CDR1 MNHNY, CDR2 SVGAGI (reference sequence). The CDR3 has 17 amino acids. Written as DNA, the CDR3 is TGTGCCAGCAGTCGCGCGGCTTGGGGGGGAAGGGATGAAAAACTGTTTTTT. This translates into CASSRAAWGGRDEKLFF.

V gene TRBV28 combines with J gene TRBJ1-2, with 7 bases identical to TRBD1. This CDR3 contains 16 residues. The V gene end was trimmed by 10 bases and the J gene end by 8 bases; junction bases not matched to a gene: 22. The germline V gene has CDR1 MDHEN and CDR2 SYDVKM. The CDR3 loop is CATPTGRDSLEGGYTF. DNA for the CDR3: TGTGCCACTCCGACGGGCCGGGACAGTCTCGAGGGAGGCTACACCTTC.

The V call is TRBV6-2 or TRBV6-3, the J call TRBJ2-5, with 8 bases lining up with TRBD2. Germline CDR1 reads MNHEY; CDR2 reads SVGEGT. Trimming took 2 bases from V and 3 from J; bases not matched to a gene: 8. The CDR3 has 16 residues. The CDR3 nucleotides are TGTGCCAGCAGTTACGGGACTAGGAGGGAAGAAGAGACCCAGTACTTC. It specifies CASSYGTRREEETQYF.

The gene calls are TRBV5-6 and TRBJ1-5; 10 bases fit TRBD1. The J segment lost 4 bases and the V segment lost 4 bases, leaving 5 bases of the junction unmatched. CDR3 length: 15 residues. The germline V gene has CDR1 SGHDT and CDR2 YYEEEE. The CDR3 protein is CASSATGGWNQPQHF. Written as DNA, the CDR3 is TGTGCCAGCAGCGCGACAGGGGGCTGGAATCAGCCCCAGCATTTT.

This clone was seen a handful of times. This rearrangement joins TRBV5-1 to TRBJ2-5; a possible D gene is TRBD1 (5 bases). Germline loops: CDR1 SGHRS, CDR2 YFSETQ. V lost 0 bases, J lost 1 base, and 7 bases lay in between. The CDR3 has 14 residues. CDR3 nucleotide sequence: TGCGCCAGCAGCTTGGAGCAGGGCCAAGAGACCCAGTACTTC. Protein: CASSLEQGQETQYF.